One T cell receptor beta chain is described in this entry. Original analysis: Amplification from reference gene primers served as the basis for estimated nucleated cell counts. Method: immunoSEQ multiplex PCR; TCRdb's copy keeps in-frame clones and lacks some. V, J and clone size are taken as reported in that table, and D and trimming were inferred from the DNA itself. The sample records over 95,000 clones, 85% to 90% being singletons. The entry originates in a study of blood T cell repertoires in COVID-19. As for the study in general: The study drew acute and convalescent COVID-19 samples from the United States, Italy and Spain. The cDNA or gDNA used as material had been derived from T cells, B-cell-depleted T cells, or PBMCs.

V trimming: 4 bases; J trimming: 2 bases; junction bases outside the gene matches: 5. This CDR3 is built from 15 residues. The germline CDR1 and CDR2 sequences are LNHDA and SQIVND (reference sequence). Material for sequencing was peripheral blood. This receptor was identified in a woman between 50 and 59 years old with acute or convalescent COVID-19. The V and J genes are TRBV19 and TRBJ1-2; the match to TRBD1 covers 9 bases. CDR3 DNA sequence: TGTGCCAGTAGTACCGGACAGGGGAGGAACTATGGCTACACCTTC. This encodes CASSTGQGRNYGYTF.